This is a list of T cell receptor beta chains from one sample in a study of blood T cell repertoires in COVID-19. Some clones are missing from TCRdb's copy, which holds only in-frame ones; the method was immunoSEQ multiplex PCR. The profile shows approximately 210,000 clones, about four fifths of them singletons. Input material: peripheral blood. The receptors were gathered from a woman between 40 and 50 years old with active or convalescent COVID-19. Each CDR3 is given with its conserved first and last residue. D genes are given only for firm matches. The size of a clone is reported for some rows only, either as once, few or many, or as a class for expanded clones.

>TRBD2|TRBV5-1|NA|TRBJ2-1
TGCGCCAGCAGCTTCTTAGCGGGAGTTGACTACAATGAGCAGTTCTTC
CASSFLAGVDYNEQFF
>NA|TRBV4-1|NA|TRBJ2-7
TGCGCCAGCAGCCAGCAGGGGTACCGGGGCGACGAGCAGTACTTC
CASSQQGYRGDEQYF
>NA|TRBV25-1|NA|TRBJ1-2
TGTGCCAGCAGTGAATTAACGGACGGACTCTATGGCTACACCTTC
CASSELTDGLYGYTF
>NA|TRBV7-2|once|TRBJ1-4
TGTGCCAGCAGCTTAGGATTCTCCAGGGGCCCCACTAATGAAAAACTGTTTTTT
CASSLGFSRGPTNEKLFF
>NA|TRBV9|NA|TRBJ1-1
TGTGCCAGCAGCGAAGGAGGGTTGAACACTGAAGCTTTCTTT
CASSEGGLNTEAFF
>NA|TRBV2|NA|TRBJ1-1
TGTGCCAGTTACCGGGACACCATCACTGAAGCTTTCTTT
CASYRDTITEAFF
>TRBD1|TRBV28|NA|TRBJ1-1
TGTGCCAGCAGTACCGGGACAGGGGGACCTGAAGCTTTCTTT
CASSTGTGGPEAFF
>TRBD1|TRBV14|NA|TRBJ2-7
TGTGCCAGCAGCCAATTCGCGAACATGGACAGGGCCTACGAGCAGTACTTC
CASSQFANMDRAYEQYF
>NA|TRBV24-1|NA|TRBJ1-5
TGTGCCACCAGTGATTTGTCCAGGGGCCCCTTTCAGCCCCAGCATTTT
CATSDLSRGPFQPQHF
>NA|TRBV27|NA|TRBJ1-1
TGTGCCAGCAGCTCCCTCGGTTCAGGGATGAACACTGAAGCTTTCTTT
CASSSLGSGMNTEAFF
>TRBD1|TRBV9|once|TRBJ1-3
TGTGCCAGCAGCGTAGATTTGGGGACAGGAGATTCTGGAAACACCATATATTTT
CASSVDLGTGDSGNTIYF
>NA|TRBV30|NA|TRBJ1-2
TGTGCCTGGAGTCGGGGGGAGAACTATGGCTACACCTTC
CAWSRGENYGYTF
>TRBD1|TRBV4-2|NA|TRBJ2-6
TGTGCCAGCAGCCAGGACAGGGCAAGCTCTGGGGCCAACGTCCTGACTTTC
CASSQDRASSGANVLTF
>NA|TRBV15|NA|TRBJ2-5
TGTGCCACCACCAGTGAGAGCGTCCGAGAGACCCAGTACTTC
CATTSESVRETQYF
>TRBD2|TRBV9|NA|TRBJ2-1
TGTGCCAGCAGCGTATCCTTGGGACTAGCGGGGGCGAATGAGCAGTTCTTC
CASSVSLGLAGANEQFF
>NA|TRBV19|NA|TRBJ1-6
TGTGCCAGTAGTATTCAGGGAAATTCACCCCTCCACTTT
CASSIQGNSPLHF
>NA|TRBV2|NA|TRBJ1-5
TGTGCCAGCAGTGGGGAGGCAAGCAATCAGCCCCAGCATTTT
CASSGEASNQPQHF
>NA|TRBV10-2|NA|TRBJ2-7
TGCGCCAGCAGTGAGTCTCAACTCCTCTCCTACGAGCAGTACTTC
CASSESQLLSYEQYF
>NA|TRBV10-3|NA|TRBJ1-4
TGTGCCATCAGTGAGTCAGGACAGCCAACTAATGAAAAACTGTTTTTT
CAISESGQPTNEKLFF
>TRBD1|TRBV2|NA|TRBJ2-2
TGTGCCAGCAGTCCCGGACAGGGGCCCTCCACCGGGGAGCTGTTTTTT
CASSPGQGPSTGELFF
>NA|TRBV7-9|NA|TRBJ2-1
TGTGCCAGCAGCTTAGTATTGAGCGGGCGGTACAATGAGCAGTTCTTC
CASSLVLSGRYNEQFF
>TRBD2|TRBV11-3|once|TRBJ2-7
TGTGCCAGCAGCTTAGGGCGCGGGGGGGCCTACGAGCAGTACTTC
CASSLGRGGAYEQYF
>NA|TRBV5-6|NA|TRBJ1-1
TGTGCCAGCAGCCTTGACGGAGGGGCTTTCTTT
CASSLDGGAFF
>NA|TRBV12-3/TRBV12-4|NA|TRBJ1-4
TGTGCCAGCAGTTTAAGGGGGAATGAAAAACTGTTTTTT
CASSLRGNEKLFF
>NA|TRBV7-4|NA|TRBJ2-7
TGTGCCAGCAGCTGCGGGATTAGGGGCCCGAATCTATCCTACGAGCAGTACTTC
CASSCGIRGPNLSYEQYF
>NA|TRBV5-1|once|TRBJ1-2
TGCGCCAGCAGGTTAGGCCAGGGAACCTATGGCTACACCTTC
CASRLGQGTYGYTF
>TRBD1|TRBV24-1|NA|TRBJ1-1
TGTGCCACCAGTGATTTGGGACTGAGGACAGGGGCCAAGAACACTGAAGCTTTCTTT
CATSDLGLRTGAKNTEAFF
>NA|TRBV28|NA|TRBJ1-5
TGTGCCAGCAGTTTTTTAAGGGGGATTCAGCCCCAGCATTTT
CASSFLRGIQPQHF
>TRBD1|TRBV7-2|NA|TRBJ1-6
TGTGCCAGCAGCTTAGCCGGGACAGGGGTAGGATCACCCCTCCACTTT
CASSLAGTGVGSPLHF
>TRBD1|TRBV11-3|NA|TRBJ2-7
TGTGCCAGCAGCACCGGACAGGGCTCCTACGAGCAGTACTTC
CASSTGQGSYEQYF
>TRBD1|TRBV2|NA|TRBJ1-5
TGTGCCAGCAGTGAAGAGGCAGGGGGTCAGCCCCAGCATTTT
CASSEEAGGQPQHF
>TRBD1|TRBV10-3|NA|TRBJ1-2
TGTGCCATCACCCAACCTTCAGACAGGGGGAACGATGGCTACACCTTC
CAITQPSDRGNDGYTF
>TRBD1|TRBV4-2|NA|TRBJ2-6
TGTGCCACCCGAAGACAGGGCTCTGGGGCCAACGTCCTGACTTTC
CATRRQGSGANVLTF
>NA|TRBV4-1|NA|TRBJ1-6
TGCGCCAGCAGCCAAGTACGGTATAATTCACCCCTCCACTTT
CASSQVRYNSPLHF
>TRBD1|TRBV7-8|NA|TRBJ1-1
TGTGCCAGCAGTTTACCTGGACAGGTGAAGAACACTGAAGCTTTCTTT
CASSLPGQVKNTEAFF
>NA|TRBV27|NA|TRBJ2-6
TGTGCCAGCACCCACGGGGGCTCTGGGGCCAACGTCCTGACTTTC
CASTHGGSGANVLTF
>NA|TRBV19|once|TRBJ2-1
TGTGCCAGTAGTATGCCAGGTTATGAGCAGTTCTTC
CASSMPGYEQFF
>NA|TRBV12-5|NA|TRBJ1-1
TGTGCTAGTGCCCGGACAGTCAACACTGAAGCTTTCTTT
CASARTVNTEAFF